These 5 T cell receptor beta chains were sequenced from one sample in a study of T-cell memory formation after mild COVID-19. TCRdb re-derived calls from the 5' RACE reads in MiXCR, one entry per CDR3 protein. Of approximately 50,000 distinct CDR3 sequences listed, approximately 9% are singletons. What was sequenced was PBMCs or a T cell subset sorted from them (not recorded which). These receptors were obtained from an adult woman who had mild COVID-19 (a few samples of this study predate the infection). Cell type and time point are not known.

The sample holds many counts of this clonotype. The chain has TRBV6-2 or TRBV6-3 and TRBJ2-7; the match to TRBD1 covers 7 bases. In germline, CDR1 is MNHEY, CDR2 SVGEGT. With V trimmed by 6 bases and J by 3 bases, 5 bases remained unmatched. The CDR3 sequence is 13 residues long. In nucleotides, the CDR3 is TGTGCCAGCAGCGACAGGGTTAACTACGAGCAGTACTTC. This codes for CASSDRVNYEQYF.

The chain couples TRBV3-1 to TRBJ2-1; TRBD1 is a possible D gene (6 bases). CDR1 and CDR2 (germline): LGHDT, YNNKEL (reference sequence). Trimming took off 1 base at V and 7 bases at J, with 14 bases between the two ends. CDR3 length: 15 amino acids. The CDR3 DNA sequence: TGTGCCAGCAGCCAAGCAGACAGGTACAGAAATGAGCAGTTCTTC. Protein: CASSQADRYRNEQFF.

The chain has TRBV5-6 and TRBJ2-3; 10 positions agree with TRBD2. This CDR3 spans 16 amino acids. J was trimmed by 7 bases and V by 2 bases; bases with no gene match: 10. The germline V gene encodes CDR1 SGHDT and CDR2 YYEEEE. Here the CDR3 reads CASSFYSAGGPYTQYF. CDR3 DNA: TGTGCCAGCAGCTTTTACTCAGCGGGGGGGCCATATACGCAGTATTTT.

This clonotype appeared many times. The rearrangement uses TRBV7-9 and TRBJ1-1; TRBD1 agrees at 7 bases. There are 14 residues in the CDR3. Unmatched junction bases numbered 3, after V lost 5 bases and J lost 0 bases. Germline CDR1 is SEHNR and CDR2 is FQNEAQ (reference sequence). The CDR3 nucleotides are TGTGCCAGCAGCGAAGGACAGGTGAACACTGAAGCTTTCTTT. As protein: CASSEGQVNTEAFF. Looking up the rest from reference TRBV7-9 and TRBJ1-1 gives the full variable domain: DTGVSQNPRHKITKRGQNVTFRCDPISEHNRLYWYRQTLGQGPEFLTYFQNEAQLEKSRLLSDRFSAERPKGSFSTLEIQRTEQGDSAMYLCASSEGQVNTEAFFGQGTRLTVV.

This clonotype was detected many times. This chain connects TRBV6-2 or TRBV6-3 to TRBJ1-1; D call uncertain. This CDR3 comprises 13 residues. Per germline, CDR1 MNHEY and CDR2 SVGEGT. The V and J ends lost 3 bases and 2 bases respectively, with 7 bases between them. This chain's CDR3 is CASSYEGNTEAFF. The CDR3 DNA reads TGTGCCAGCAGTTATGAGGGTAACACTGAAGCTTTCTTT.